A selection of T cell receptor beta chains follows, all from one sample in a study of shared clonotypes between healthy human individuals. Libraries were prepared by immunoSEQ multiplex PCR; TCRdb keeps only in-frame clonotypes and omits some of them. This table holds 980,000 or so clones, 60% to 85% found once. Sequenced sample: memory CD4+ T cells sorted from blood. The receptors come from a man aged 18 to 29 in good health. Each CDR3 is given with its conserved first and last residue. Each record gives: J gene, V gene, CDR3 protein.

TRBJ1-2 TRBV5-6 CASSIAGVSFYGYTF
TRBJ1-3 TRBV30 CAWSVFEYTIYF
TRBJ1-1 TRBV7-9 CASSQSPNTEAFF
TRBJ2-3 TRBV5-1 CASSLSGGGDTQYF
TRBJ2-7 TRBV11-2 CASSLVGKGGSYEQYF
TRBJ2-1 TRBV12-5 CASGLPFRLLSYNEQFF
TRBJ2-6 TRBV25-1 CASSLGGAGANVLTF
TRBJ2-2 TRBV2 CASSEDRRTGELFF
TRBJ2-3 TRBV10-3 CAISPLGGDTQYF
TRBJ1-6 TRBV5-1 CASSPEQLLNSPLHF
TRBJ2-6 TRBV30 CAWTPGAGNSGANVLTF
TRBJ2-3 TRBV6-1 CASSEPSGGDTQYF
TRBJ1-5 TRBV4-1 CASSQDGTGGNQPQHF
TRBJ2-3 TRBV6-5 CASSLVQTTDTQYF
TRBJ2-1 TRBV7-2 CASSSGLAREQFF
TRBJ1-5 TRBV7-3 CASSLRQGHQPQHF
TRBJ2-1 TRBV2 CASSELGSYNEQFF
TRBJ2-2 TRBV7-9 CASSPNTGELFF
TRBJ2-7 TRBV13 CASLKRFWMSGEQYF
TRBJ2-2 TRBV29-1 CSVDLPLVTGELFF
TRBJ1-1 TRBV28 CASREGTGDGVGMVGMNTEAFF
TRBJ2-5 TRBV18 CASSPPLQETQYF
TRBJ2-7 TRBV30 CAWSPSYEQYF
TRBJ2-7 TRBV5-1 CASSETGGPYEQYF
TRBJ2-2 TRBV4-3 CASSQGGSSVTGELFF
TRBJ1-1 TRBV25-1 CASSNQENTEAFF
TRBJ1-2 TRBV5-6 CASSSTRGKGNYGYTF
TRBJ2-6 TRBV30 CAWSVISGYSGANVLTF
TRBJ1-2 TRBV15 CATSPPGRSNYGYTF
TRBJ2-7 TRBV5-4 CASSRTGQGISYEQYF
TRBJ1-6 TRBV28 CASREGQGASYNSPLHF
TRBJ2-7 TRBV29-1 CSVAWDYEQYF
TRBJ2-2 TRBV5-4 CASSLVAGHTGELFF
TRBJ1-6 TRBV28 CASSAGQGYNSPLHF
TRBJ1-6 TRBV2 CASSEDRTDSPLHF
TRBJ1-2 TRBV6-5 CASRGTGDGSGYTF
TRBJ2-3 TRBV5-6 CASSLQRGGHGDTQYF
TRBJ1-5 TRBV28 CASSFVQGAEQPQHF
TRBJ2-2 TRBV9 CASSVSTNTGELFF
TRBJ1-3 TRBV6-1 CASGGGTGNTIYF
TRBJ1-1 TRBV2 CASSPNPGYTEAFF
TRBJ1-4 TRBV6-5 CASSYGAGQAVEKLFF
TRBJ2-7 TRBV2 CASMGFSYEQYF
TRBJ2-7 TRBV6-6 CASSSRAGVNEQYF
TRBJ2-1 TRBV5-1 CASSFRQGGLDEQFF
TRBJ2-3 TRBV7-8 CASSPSGWSQYF
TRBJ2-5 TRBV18 CASSPWQETQYF
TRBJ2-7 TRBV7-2 CASSLALGFSVGYEQYF
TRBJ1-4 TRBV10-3 CAISGQGPGEKLFF
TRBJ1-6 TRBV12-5 CASGLVGQLIHF
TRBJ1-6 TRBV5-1 CASSLQTGGSNNSPLHF
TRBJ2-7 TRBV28 CASSPYHTYEQYF
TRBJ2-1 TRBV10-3 CAISPGQGSNEQFF
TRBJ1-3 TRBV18 CASSPEGGGNTIYF
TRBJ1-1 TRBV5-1 CASSSGGTEGTEAFF